The rows below give T cell receptor beta chains drawn from one sample of a study of shared clonotypes between healthy human individuals. Repertoires were generated with immunoSEQ multiplex PCR, while TCRdb's copy carries only in-frame clones and drops some. The data contain over 2 million clones, about 95% of them seen just once; the ten biggest clones take up 1% to 1.3%. The sequenced material came from naive CD8+ T cells sorted from blood. The receptors here all came from a man aged 18 to 29 in good health. CDR3s leave out the opening cysteine and the closing phenylalanine or tryptophan. Each record gives: clone size, V gene, CDR3 length, CDR3 protein. Clone size, where shown, is once, few, many, or a class for clones that have expanded.

NA TRBV6-5 12 ASSPGTGYTEAF
few TRBV18 12 ASQTGEDSYEQY
NA TRBV7-3 15 ASSLTPGDSLNYGYT
NA TRBV11-2 11 ASSLAGPDEQY
NA TRBV7-4 14 ASSLLRQGVVDEQY
NA TRBV15 11 ATSSPGATEAF
NA TRBV4-1 11 ASSPREGYEQY
once TRBV7-9 14 ASSLNFLDAGSPLH
NA TRBV9 11 ASSDSTSPTQY
NA TRBV4-3 14 ASSQDWGLVYNEQF
NA TRBV6-5 11 ASSPTGWYEQY
NA TRBV6-1 12 ASSRDSFTDTQY
NA TRBV6-1 9 ASLSGAEAF
NA TRBV5-6 12 ASSPAFEPEKLF
NA TRBV28 13 ASSLTLGGRETQY
NA TRBV7-8 16 ASSLLGAGGEFNQPQH
NA TRBV4-3 13 ASSQDRGINSPLH
NA TRBV2 11 ASSGRVGNEQF
NA TRBV27 12 ASSLTGFSYEQY
NA TRBV4-1 14 ASSHVGGPTYNEQF
NA TRBV30 11 AWSITGANEQF